What follows are 14 T cell receptor beta chains derived from one specimen sequenced in a study of response to subunit inactivated influenza vaccine. MiXCR was run by TCRdb on the RT-PCR reads, yielding one entry per CDR3 protein. The sample comprises some 500,000 distinct CDR3 sequences, roughly 13% of which are singletons, and 13% rests with the top ten. Sequenced here: PBMCs from blood, sampled 45 days after vaccination. These receptors originate from a man over 45 who received an inactivated influenza vaccine.

This clonotype showed up just a few times. This chain links TRBV29-1 with TRBJ2-7; 8 bases fit TRBD1. J lost 1 base, V lost 6 bases, and 5 bases had no gene match. CDR1 and CDR2 (germline): SQVTM, ANQGSEA. This CDR3 has 13 amino acids. The CDR3 nucleotides are TGCAGCGTGGCAGGGGGCGCGTCCTACGAGCAGTACTTC. The encoded protein is CSVAGGASYEQYF.

In its sample, this clonotype was seen a few times. The chain has TRBV2 and TRBJ2-1; D gene unclear. The germline CDR1 and CDR2 sequences are SNHLY and FYNNEI. V lost 2 bases to trimming and J lost 4 bases, with 9 bases between them. The CDR3 covers 14 residues. DNA for the CDR3: TGTGCCAGCAGTGAAAGGCTTCTTTACAATGAGCAGTTCTTC. It codes for CASSERLLYNEQFF. The full variable domain, its missing parts supplied by reference TRBV2 and TRBJ2-1, is EPEVTQTPSHQVTQMGQEVILRCVPISNHLYFYWYRQILGQKVEFLVSFYNNEISEKSEIFDDQFSVERPDGSNFTLKIRSTKLEDSAMYFCASSERLLYNEQFFGPGTRLTVL.

This clonotype was picked up a small number of times. J is TRBJ1-1 and V is TRBV27, with D perhaps TRBD1 (6 bases). Germline assignment: CDR1 MNHEY and CDR2 SMNVEV (reference sequence). The V gene lost 0 bases and the J gene lost 4 bases, with 12 bases spanning the gap. The CDR3 runs 15 residues. The CDR3 here is CASSLSGGQFTEAFF. CDR3 DNA: TGTGCCAGCAGTTTATCGGGCGGACAGTTCACTGAAGCTTTCTTT.

The rearrangement joins TRBV9 to TRBJ1-1; TRBD1 aligns across 9 bases. V shed 0 bases and J 5 bases; nucleotides not matched to a gene: 8. The CDR3 totals 16 residues. The germline V gene encodes CDR1 SGDLS and CDR2 YYNGEE. CDR3 region: CASSVVTGGSGTEAFF. The DNA for the CDR3 is TGTGCCAGCAGCGTAGTTACAGGGGGCTCAGGGACTGAAGCTTTCTTT.

This clonotype appeared many times. As DNA, the CDR3 is TGCAGTGCTGGGGTTGAGCAGTACTTC. Protein sequence: CSAGVEQYF. The chain carries TRBV20-1 and TRBJ2-7; D unresolved. The CDR3 extends over 9 amino acids. Between the trimmed V and J ends, which lost 5 bases and 7 bases, there was a span of 6 bases. Germline CDR1 DFQATT, CDR2 SNEGSKA (reference sequence).

The chain joins TRBV4-3 to TRBJ2-7; the D gene is possibly TRBD1 (5 bases). This CDR3 spans 14 amino acids. CDR1 is LGHNA and CDR2 is YSLEER in the germline V gene. The V end was cut by 0 bases, the J end by 3 bases, with 9 bases between. The CDR3 spells CASSQEQGFYEQYF. The CDR3 DNA is TGCGCCAGCAGCCAAGAGCAGGGATTCTACGAGCAGTACTTC.

This clonotype has more than one count but fewer than ten. This chain connects TRBV4-1 to TRBJ1-5; D ambiguous. The CDR3 runs 15 residues. Trimming left V 7 bases short and J 2 bases short, with 15 bases between. CDR1 and CDR2 (germline): MGHRA, YSYEKL. The chain's CDR3 is CASNPTESGNQPQHF. In DNA form, the CDR3 reads TGCGCCAGCAACCCGACCGAATCGGGCAATCAGCCCCAGCATTTT.

Only a few counts were recorded for this clonotype. The chain recombines TRBV6-2 or TRBV6-3 with TRBJ1-5; TRBD1 agrees at 9 bases. Germline CDR1 reads MNHEY; CDR2 reads SVGEGT. V was pared by 6 bases and J by 3 bases, with 6 bases of the junction left unmatched. CDR3 size: 15 residues. CDR3 region: CASRGTGINNQPQHF. The CDR3 DNA is TGTGCCAGCAGGGGGACAGGGATTAACAATCAGCCCCAGCATTTT.

This chain joins TRBV6-6 and TRBJ2-3; D not resolved. The V end was cut by 2 bases, the J end by 3 bases, with 6 bases between. Per the germline V gene, CDR1 is MNHNY and CDR2 is SVGAGI (reference sequence). CDR3 size: 13 residues. The CDR3 spells CASSYTFTDTQYF. The CDR3 DNA reads as TGTGCCAGCAGTTACACGTTTACAGATACGCAGTATTTT.

This clonotype was seen a few times. This chain uses TRBV2 with TRBJ1-5; TRBD1 is a possible D gene (5 bases). This CDR3 contains 18 residues. V lost 5 bases, J lost 4 bases, and 24 bases lay in between. The germline CDR1 and CDR2 sequences are SNHLY and FYNNEI. The CDR3 loop is CASSSSDSRAQINQPQHF. The CDR3 DNA reads as TGTGCCAGCAGTTCCAGTGACAGTCGGGCCCAAATAAATCAGCCCCAGCATTTT.

This clonotype was seen at least ten times. The rearrangement links TRBV20-1 to TRBJ2-1; D is perhaps TRBD2 (7 bases). There are 20 residues in the CDR3. CDR1 and CDR2 from the germline V gene are DFQATT and SNEGSKA (reference sequence). The ends were cut back, 1 base at V and 1 base at J, with 26 bases in the middle. CDR3 sequence reads: CSARGAGDIEHSFSYNEQFF. In nucleotides, the CDR3 is TGCAGTGCTAGAGGGGCGGGGGACATTGAACATTCCTTTTCCTACAATGAGCAGTTCTTC.

This clonotype was detected only a few times. This rearrangement joins TRBV20-1 to TRBJ1-1; 7 nucleotides agree with TRBD1. The CDR3 spans 13 residues. V was clipped by 1 base and J by 4 bases; unmatched bases: 3. Per the germline V gene, CDR1 is DFQATT and CDR2 is SNEGSKA (reference sequence). CDR3 sequence reads: CSARAQGPTEAFF. DNA of the CDR3: TGCAGTGCTAGAGCACAGGGGCCCACTGAAGCTTTCTTT.

The sample holds a few counts of this clonotype. This chain uses TRBV19 with TRBJ2-3, with D unresolved. The V gene lost 3 bases and the J gene lost 2 bases, with 6 bases spanning the gap. CDR1 and CDR2 from the germline V gene are LNHDA and SQIVND (reference sequence). CDR3 length: 13 amino acids. CDR3 in DNA: TGTGCCAGTAGTATTTCCGCCACAGATACGCAGTATTTT. Its protein product is CASSISATDTQYF.

This chain links TRBV29-1 with TRBJ2-3; D remains ambiguous. The V end lost 7 bases, the J end lost 0 bases, and 14 bases lay between the germline ends. The CDR3 contains 14 residues. Germline CDR1 reads SQVTM; CDR2 reads ANQGSEA. CDR3 bases: TGCAGCGCCCAAGGGCAGACCAGCACAGATACGCAGTATTTT. This codes for CSAQGQTSTDTQYF.